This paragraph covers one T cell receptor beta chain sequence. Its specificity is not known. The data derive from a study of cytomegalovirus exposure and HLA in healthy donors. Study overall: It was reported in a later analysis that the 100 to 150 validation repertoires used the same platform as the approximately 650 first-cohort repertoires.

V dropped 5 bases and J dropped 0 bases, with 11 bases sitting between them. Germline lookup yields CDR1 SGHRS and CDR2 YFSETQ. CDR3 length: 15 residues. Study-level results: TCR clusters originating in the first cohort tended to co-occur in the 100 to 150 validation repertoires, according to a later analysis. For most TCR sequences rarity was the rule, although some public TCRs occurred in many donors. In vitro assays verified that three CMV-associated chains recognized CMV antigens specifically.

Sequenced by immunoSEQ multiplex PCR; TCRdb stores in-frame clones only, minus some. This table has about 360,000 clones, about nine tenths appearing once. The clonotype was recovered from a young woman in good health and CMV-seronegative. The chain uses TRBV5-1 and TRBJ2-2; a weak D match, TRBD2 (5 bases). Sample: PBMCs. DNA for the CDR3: TGCGCCAGCAGTTTTGGCGGGTCGAACACCGGGGAGCTGTTTTTT. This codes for CASSFGGSNTGELFF. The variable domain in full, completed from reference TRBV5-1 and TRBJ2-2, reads KAGVTQTPRYLIKTRGQQVTLSCSPISGHRSVSWYQQTPGQGLQFLFEYFSETQRNKGNFPGRFSGRQFSNSRSEMNVSTLELGDSALYLCASSFGGSNTGELFFGEGSRLTVL.